This T cell receptor beta chain was retrieved from a study of human T cells and chemical hapten exposure. Study overall: The study sensitized with 2% DPC on a roughly 2 cm by roughly 2 cm patch of upper inner arm skin. DPC at 0.01% went onto the upper back in patch tests, read at 6 days. Study-wide points: Expanded TCRs produced significantly more large CDR3 similarity clusters than controls did.

As concerns this clonotype: What it binds is unknown.

TCRdb recomputed calls from the RACE reads with MiXCR, one row per CDR3 protein. This sample has about 290,000 distinct CDR3 sequences, with roughly 7.4% found just once. The germline V gene has CDR1 SGHDN and CDR2 FVKESK. The length of the CDR3 is 18 residues. With 5 bases clipped from V and 5 bases from J, the junction kept 17 bases outside the gene matches. Time point defined: pre-sensitization, week 0. The treatment: therapeutic diphenylcyclopropenone sensitization with weekly scalp DPC. This sequence originates from a man between 18 and 35 years old with alopecia areata. Some clones in this sample may be carry-over from other donors' samples. The chain is built from TRBV14 and TRBJ2-1; 8 bases line up with TRBD1. Here the sequenced sample was whole blood, taken in connection with sensitization to the hapten diphenylcyclopropenone (DPC). CDR3 region: CASSARRGLGRRNNEQFF. The CDR3 bases are TGTGCCAGCAGCGCCCGCAGGGGGCTGGGGCGGAGGAACAATGAGCAGTTCTTC.